This TCR beta chain emerged from a study of blood T cell repertoires in COVID-19. About the study: Samples taken during acute and convalescent COVID-19 were collected in the United States, Italy and Spain. T cells, B-cell-depleted T cells, or PBMCs supplied cDNA or gDNA.

This clone was observed at least ten times. In the study's own analysis: Amplification with reference gene primers provided the estimates of nucleated cell counts. The repertoire was sequenced with immunoSEQ multiplex PCR; TCRdb's copy has only in-frame clones and lacks some. That table supplies the V and J calls and clone size; D and trimming were determined from the DNA. The sample includes about 220,000 clones, around 81% of them seen just once. Per germline, CDR1 SGHDN and CDR2 FVKESK. V was pared by 5 bases and J by 7 bases, with 8 bases of the junction left unmatched. This CDR3 has 16 amino acids.

The V and J genes are TRBV14 and TRBJ2-1; 13 bases agree with TRBD2. The TCR was taken from a woman aged 55 to 70 with acute or convalescent COVID-19. Sequences were obtained from peripheral blood. CDR3 coding DNA: TGTGCCAGCAGCTCACTGGGACTAGCGGGGAAAAATGAGCAGTTCTTC. This sequence encodes CASSSLGLAGKNEQFF.